The source of this TCR beta chain is a study of OX40 agonist ivuxolimab in advanced cancers. V dropped 1 base and J dropped 3 bases, with 12 bases sitting between them. This CDR3 region has 14 residues. The V gene's germline CDR1 is GTSNPN and CDR2 SVGIG (reference sequence). Repertoires were generated with immunoSEQ multiplex PCR, while TCRdb's copy carries only in-frame clones and drops some. The table records approximately 64,000 clones, 87% of them present only once. The material was CD4+ or CD8+ T cells sorted from blood, obtained in a trial of the OX40 agonist ivuxolimab. The receptor's source is an adult with an advanced solid tumor such as melanoma, head and neck, liver or kidney cancer. The chain couples TRBV30 to TRBJ1-1; possible D gene TRBD1, 5 bases. The CDR3 loop is CAWSALDRDTEAFF. For the CDR3, the DNA is TGTGCCTGGAGTGCCCTAGACAGAGACACTGAAGCTTTCTTT.